The clone carrying this T cell receptor (beta chain) was detected once. The antigen is undetermined. The V end lost 3 bases, the J end lost 6 bases, and 14 bases lay between the germline ends. CDR3 length equals 15 residues. The germline V gene encodes CDR1 MNHNS and CDR2 SASEGT. Authors' analysis steps: Sequence data from immunoSEQ were junction-only and lacked quality scores; consequently, filtering differed. This table comes from immunoSEQ multiplex PCR, and its TCRdb copy is limited to in-frame clones, with some not included. The V and J calls and the clone size are those of that table, but D and trimming were determined from the DNA. Found here are a few million clones, approximately 93% of them singletons; the top ten hold approximately 0.4%. The study drew its donors from healthy HIV-negative adults without recent acute infections or vaccinations. This sample was included in a study of shared clonotypes between healthy human individuals. Findings of the study overall: Genetic and exposure-history diversity was limited by the few donors. Investigators collected only blood, and repertoires in tissues likely differ.

This sequence originates from a man younger than 35 in good health. Some clones in this sample may be carry-over from other donors' samples. This chain links TRBV6-1 with TRBJ2-2, with no clear D. The sample was naive CD4+ T cells from PBMCs. Subset of the sample: CD45RA+ positively selected. The DNA for the CDR3 is TGTGCCAGCAGTGATCACAACCAAGGGCCCGGGGAGCTGTTTTTT. Amino acid sequence: CASSDHNQGPGELFF.